This is a list of T cell receptor beta chains from one sample in a study of post-analysis software for immune sequencing data. Using its own MiXCR run on the PCR reads, TCRdb lists one record per CDR3 protein. The repertoire holds about 400,000 distinct CDR3 sequences, roughly 36% seen once, with roughly 13% in the top ten. The sequencing input was blood. The receptors originated from a girl aged 10 to 17 with multiple sclerosis. The CDR3 runs from the conserved cysteine through the conserved F or W. The order of the fields is clone size, D gene, CDR3 length, V gene, J gene, CDR3 protein, CDR3 DNA. A D gene is named only where the DNA matches it firmly. Expanded clones get a size class; other rows say once, few or many, or leave the size out.

.	.	13	TRBV13	TRBJ1-1	CASSPAGGHGAFF	TGTGCCAGCAGCCCCGCGGGGGGACACGGAGCTTTCTTT
many	TRBD1	18	TRBV4-1	TRBJ2-7	CASSQTRYQGANSYEQYF	TGCGCCAGCAGCCAGACAAGATACCAGGGGGCGAATTCCTACGAGCAGTACTTC
.	.	14	TRBV11-2	TRBJ2-1	CASSLVMAPNEQFF	TGTGCCAGCAGCTTAGTGATGGCGCCTAATGAGCAGTTCTTC
.	.	14	TRBV5-5	TRBJ2-7	CASSLGDLTYEQYF	TGTGCCAGCAGCTTGGGGGACCTGACCTACGAGCAGTACTTC
few	TRBD2	16	TRBV10-3	TRBJ2-1	CAISEPGGGTGHEQFF	TGTGCCATCAGTGAGCCAGGCGGGGGGACCGGTCATGAGCAGTTCTTC
.	.	14	TRBV20-1	TRBJ2-5	CSATGHRTLETQYF	TGCAGTGCGACGGGACACCGGACCCTCGAGACCCAGTACTTC
few	.	15	TRBV6-6	TRBJ1-2	CASSYDETGNYGYTF	TGTGCCAGCAGTTACGACGAGACAGGCAACTATGGCTACACCTTC
.	TRBD1	15	TRBV7-2	TRBJ2-5	CASSLAGQRQETQYF	TGTGCCAGCAGCTTAGCGGGACAGCGGCAAGAGACCCAGTACTTC
.	.	13	TRBV12-3/TRBV12-4	TRBJ2-1	CASSRQCLNEQFF	TGTGCCAGCAGCCGACAGTGCCTCAATGAGCAGTTCTTC
few	.	13	TRBV7-2	TRBJ1-1	CASSRGPDTEAFF	TGTGCCAGCAGCCGTGGGCCGGACACTGAAGCTTTCTTT
few	.	13	TRBV20-1	TRBJ2-5	CSAAGWGVETQYF	TGCAGTGCTGCGGGGTGGGGGGTAGAGACCCAGTACTTC
few	TRBD1	13	TRBV29-1	TRBJ1-1	CSVETGQGAEAFF	TGCAGCGTTGAAACGGGTCAGGGGGCTGAAGCTTTCTTT
few	.	13	TRBV7-2	TRBJ2-3	CASSSPPDSLPYF	TGTGCCAGCAGCTCGCCGCCGGACAGTCTACCGTATTTT
many	.	13	TRBV7-9	TRBJ1-2	CASSLGQTYGYTF	TGTGCCAGCAGCTTAGGACAGACCTATGGCTACACCTTC
.	TRBD1	16	TRBV12-3/TRBV12-4	TRBJ1-2	CASSDTDREGWDDYTF	TGTGCCAGCAGCGATACGGACAGGGAAGGATGGGACGACTACACCTTC
.	TRBD1	15	TRBV5-1	TRBJ1-1	CASSFGQGARTEAFF	TGCGCCAGCAGCTTCGGGCAGGGGGCGAGGACTGAAGCTTTCTTT
few	.	15	TRBV12-3/TRBV12-4	TRBJ1-1	CASSPREAEGPEAFF	TGTGCCAGCAGCCCGCGAGAGGCTGAAGGGCCTGAAGCTTTCTTT
.	.	14	TRBV27	TRBJ2-7	CASSSYRVGYEQYF	TGTGCCAGCAGTTCGTATCGGGTGGGGTACGAGCAGTACTTC
.	.	14	TRBV5-1	TRBJ2-3	CASSLGGTPDTQYF	TGCGCCAGCAGCTTGGGCGGGACTCCCGATACGCAGTATTTT
.	TRBD1	15	TRBV29-1	TRBJ2-1	CSVEFGTGASYEQFF	TGCAGCGTTGAATTTGGGACAGGGGCGTCCTACGAGCAGTTCTTC
.	.	12	TRBV5-1	TRBJ1-2	CASSLNRDGYTF	TGCGCCAGCAGCTTAAACAGGGATGGCTACACCTTC
few	TRBD1	13	TRBV30	TRBJ2-7	CAWNNRGPGEQYF	TGTGCCTGGAACAACAGGGGGCCGGGCGAGCAGTACTTC
.	.	13	TRBV7-9	TRBJ1-4	CASSLGPNEKLFF	TGTGCCAGCAGCTTAGGGCCTAATGAAAAACTGTTTTTT
.	.	14	TRBV12-3/TRBV12-4	TRBJ1-1	CASSPGISNTEAFF	TGTGCCAGCAGTCCAGGGATTTCCAACACTGAAGCTTTCTTT
.	.	15	TRBV3-1	TRBJ1-1	CASSQELQGNTEAFF	TGTGCCAGCAGCCAAGAATTACAGGGGAACACTGAAGCTTTCTTT
.	TRBD2	15	TRBV2	TRBJ2-7	CASWPSGSDSYEQYF	TGTGCCAGCTGGCCTAGCGGGAGTGACTCCTACGAGCAGTACTTC
.	TRBD1	12	TRBV10-3	TRBJ2-7	CAISSTGDEQYF	TGTGCCATCAGTTCAACAGGGGACGAGCAGTACTTC
few	TRBD1	15	TRBV5-1	TRBJ2-7	CASSGPGTARYEQYF	TGCGCCAGCAGCGGCCCCGGGACAGCCCGCTACGAGCAGTACTTC
.	.	16	TRBV6-6	TRBJ1-2	CASRSQGRGSDYGYTF	TGTGCCAGCAGATCTCAGGGAAGGGGATCGGACTATGGCTACACCTTC
.	TRBD1	16	TRBV6-6	TRBJ1-1	CASSPDREGMNTEAFF	TGTGCCAGCAGTCCGGACAGGGAAGGAATGAACACTGAAGCTTTCTTT
.	TRBD2	14	TRBV20-1	TRBJ2-3	CSLSGGLYTDTQYF	TGCAGCCTTAGCGGGGGGCTTTACACAGATACGCAGTATTTT
.	.	16	TRBV6-4	TRBJ2-4	CASRDSRDWAKNIQYF	TGTGCCAGCAGGGACTCCCGGGACTGGGCCAAAAACATTCAGTACTTC
many	.	11	TRBV12-3/TRBV12-4	TRBJ2-5	CASTRGETQYF	TGTGCCAGCACCCGGGGGGAGACCCAGTACTTC
.	.	18	TRBV4-2	TRBJ2-5	CASSQDPRVGGGQETQYF	TGTGCCAGCAGCCAAGATCCTAGGGTGGGGGGCGGCCAAGAGACCCAGTACTTC
few	TRBD1	13	TRBV5-1	TRBJ2-7	CASSSGQGTEQYF	TGCGCCAGCAGCTCGGGACAGGGAACCGAGCAGTACTTC
.	.	15	TRBV2	TRBJ2-7	CASSPGISLSYEQYF	TGTGCCAGCAGTCCCGGGATTTCCCTTTCCTACGAGCAGTACTTC
few	.	12	TRBV12-3/TRBV12-4	TRBJ2-7	CASSLPGGEQYF	TGTGCCAGCAGTTTACCGGGTGGCGAACAGTACTTC
few	.	17	TRBV13	TRBJ2-1	CASSLGGWGGPGNEQFF	TGTGCCAGCAGCTTAGGAGGATGGGGGGGGCCGGGCAATGAGCAGTTCTTC
.	.	14	TRBV6-6	TRBJ1-2	CASKQKETWGGYTF	TGTGCCAGCAAACAAAAGGAAACCTGGGGGGGCTACACCTTC
few	.	16	TRBV12-3/TRBV12-4	TRBJ2-3	CASSPGVRTSTDTQYF	TGTGCCAGCAGTCCAGGGGTTAGAACCTCCACAGATACGCAGTATTTT